This TCR beta chain was found in a study of cytomegalovirus exposure and HLA in healthy donors. Germline CDR1 LGHNA, CDR2 YSLEER. This CDR3 spans 15 amino acids. V was clipped by 0 bases and J by 7 bases; unmatched bases: 5. A multiplex PCR was run with 60 Vbeta primers and 13 Jbeta primers. Some clones are missing from TCRdb's copy, which holds only in-frame ones; the method was immunoSEQ multiplex PCR. The data show about 130,000 clones, around 63% seen once. V and J are TRBV4-3 and TRBJ1-2, with TRBD1 identical over 10 bases. The clonotype comes from a human donor in good health. Input material: PBMCs. CDR3 in DNA: TGCGCCAGCAGCCAAGACTCGGACAGGGGGACTGGCTACACCTTC. Residues: CASSQDSDRGTGYTF.